This T cell receptor beta chain emerged from a study of T-cell memory formation after mild COVID-19. Overall study findings and caveats: Contracting clones localized mainly to CM and EM when CD4+ and mainly to EMRA when CD8+. Clones contracting day 15 to 85 were balanced CD4/CD8; later expanders leaned CD4+. The study detected some responding clones in pre-infection memory, suggesting cross-reactive memory joined.

A single record per CDR3 protein comes from TCRdb applying MiXCR to the 5' RACE reads. Of fewer than 650,000 distinct CDR3 sequences listed, about 18% are singletons. This clonotype was detected a few times. Its antigen is not known. The origin of this receptor is an adult woman who had mild COVID-19 (a few samples of this study predate the infection). Cell type and time point are not known. Sequenced sample: PBMCs or a T cell subset sorted from them (not recorded which).

The CDR3 sequence: CASGAGEMYEQYF. CDR3 DNA sequence: TGTGCTAGTGGCGCAGGGGAAATGTACGAGCAGTACTTC. This chain joins TRBV12-5 and TRBJ2-7, with TRBD1 as a possible D gene (6 bases). The germline V gene encodes CDR1 LGHNT and CDR2 FRNRAP. This CDR3 contains 13 residues. V lost 6 bases and J lost 4, with 13 bases in between. Using reference TRBV12-5 and TRBJ2-7 for the parts outside the CDR3, the full variable domain is DARVTQTPRHKVTEMGQEVTMRCQPILGHNTVFWYRQTMMQGLELLAYFRNRAPLDDSGMPKDRFSAEMPDATLATLKIQPSEPRDSAVYFCASGAGEMYEQYFGPGTRLTVT.